The TCR beta chain under discussion was sequenced for a study of radiotherapy plus CTLA-4 blockade in lung cancer. Overall study: An objective response was seen in around a sixth of patients, and disease control in around 33%. General study findings and limits: Expansion in blood of tumor-derived TCR clones was seen after radiotherapy plus ipilimumab. Increased serum interferon-beta after radiation also reportedly predicted response strongly.

Sequenced by immunoSEQ multiplex PCR; TCRdb stores in-frame clones only, minus some. The sample has roughly 110,000 clones, more than 70% seen once. This clone was detected once. Its antigen is not known. With ipilimumab providing CTLA-4 blockade, focal radiation was administered to patients who had chemo-refractory metastatic non-small-cell lung cancer. Germline loops: CDR1 SGHTA, CDR2 FQGTGA. The germline V and J ends were trimmed by 4 bases and 4 bases, with 10 bases remaining between them. This CDR3 has 14 residues. The receptor's source is a human donor with non-small cell lung cancer that progressed on radiotherapy plus ipilimumab. Some clones in this sample may be carry-over from other donors' samples. The material sequenced was peripheral blood, taken from a patient treated with radiotherapy plus ipilimumab. The chain has TRBV7-3 and TRBJ2-2; no firm D call. CDR3 loop: CASSYDMTTGELFF. The CDR3 nucleotides read TGTGCCAGCAGCTATGACATGACCACCGGGGAGCTGTTTTTT. The full variable domain, its missing parts supplied by reference TRBV7-3 and TRBJ2-2, is GAGVSQTPSNKVTEKGKYVELRCDPISGHTALYWYRQSLGQGPEFLIYFQGTGAADDSGLPNDRFFAVRPEGSVSTLKIQRTERGDSAVYLCASSYDMTTGELFFGEGSRLTVL.